The 12 T cell receptor beta chains below come from one sample, sequenced in a study of T cell responses to AZD1222 COVID-19 vaccine. TCRdb keeps only in-frame clones here, not all; method: immunoSEQ multiplex PCR. Of about 140,000 clones listed, just under 95% were seen once; the top ten hold 12%. Source: peripheral blood, taken after recovery from COVID-19. The receptors originated from an adult who had recovered from COVID-19.

The chain uses TRBV7-9 and TRBJ2-7; possible D gene TRBD1, 5 bases. The V end lost 1 base, the J end lost 3 bases, and 13 bases lay between the germline ends. The CDR3 is made up of 15 amino acids. Germline V lookup: CDR1 SEHNR, CDR2 FQNEAQ (reference sequence). As DNA, the CDR3 is TGTGCCAGCAGCTTAGTCCGACAGAGCCTCTACGAGCAGTACTTC. Translation gives CASSLVRQSLYEQYF.

This chain joins TRBV5-1 and TRBJ2-5; 8 nucleotides agree with TRBD2. Germline loops: CDR1 SGHRS, CDR2 YFSETQ. The CDR3 has 15 residues. Trimming at V came to 4 bases and at J to 4 bases, leaving 9 bases not matched to a gene. CDR3 sequence (DNA): TGCGCCAGCAGCGCTGGGACTAGGGGCCCAGAGACCCAGTACTTC. Translating it yields CASSAGTRGPETQYF.

The chain combines TRBV28 with TRBJ2-3; 8 bases are a match to TRBD2. The germline gives CDR1 MDHEN, CDR2 SYDVKM. Unmatched junction bases numbered 16, after V lost 6 bases and J lost 5 bases. The CDR3 covers 17 residues. Here the CDR3 DNA reads TGTGCCAGCAGCACGGTGTTGGCGGGAGGCCGGGAAGATACGCAGTATTTT. Residues: CASSTVLAGGREDTQYF.

The chain is built from TRBV19 and TRBJ2-7; 10 nucleotides align to TRBD1. Germline V gene lookup returns CDR1 LNHDA and CDR2 SQIVND (reference sequence). The CDR3 is made up of 15 amino acids. The V gene end was trimmed by 1 base and the J gene end by 4 bases; junction bases not matched to a gene: 4. The CDR3 DNA follows: TGTGCCAGTAGTATAGTTGGGACAGGGGTGTACGAGCAGTACTTC. Protein: CASSIVGTGVYEQYF.

The chain couples TRBV3-1 (or the pseudogene TRBV3-2) to TRBJ1-1, with D perhaps TRBD1 (5 bases). CDR3 length: 12 amino acids. Trimming took 4 bases from V and 12 from J, leaving 15 bases between them. Germline V CDR1 and CDR2: LGHDT, YNNKEL (reference sequence). This CDR3 reads CASSPFGGFPFF. The CDR3 region has the DNA TGTGCCAGCAGCCCCTTTGGGGGGTTTCCTTTCTTT.

This chain's CDR3 is CASSPLLAGAREQYF. CDR3 nucleotides: TGTGCCAGCAGCCCCTTACTAGCGGGGGCTAGGGAGCAGTACTTC. The V and J genes are TRBV4-2 and TRBJ2-7; 11 positions match TRBD2. This CDR3 comprises 15 residues. Germline V gives CDR1 LGHNA, CDR2 YNFKEQ. V was pared by 4 bases and J by 7 bases, with 9 bases of the junction left unmatched.

The rearrangement joins TRBV28 to TRBJ1-1; D perhaps matches TRBD1 (5 bases). This CDR3 has 13 residues. Per germline, CDR1 MDHEN and CDR2 SYDVKM. The ends were cut back, 2 bases at V and 4 bases at J, with 8 bases in the middle. The CDR3: CASSLNGGTEAFF. The DNA for the CDR3 is TGTGCCAGCAGTTTAAACGGGGGCACTGAAGCTTTCTTT.

The rearrangement uses TRBV21-1 and TRBJ1-6. TRBV21-1 is classified as a pseudogene. There are 14 residues in the CDR3. The CDR3 is CASSQQELYKPLHF. The CDR3 DNA sequence: TGTGCCAGCAGCCAACAAGAGCTTTATAAACCCCTCCACTTT.

This chain links TRBV7-8 with TRBJ2-7, with D uncertain. There are 15 residues in the CDR3. Trimming pared 1 base from V and 2 bases from J, leaving 12 bases between. Germline V gives CDR1 SGHVS, CDR2 FQNEAQ. CDR3 residues: CASSLGGASAYEQYF. CDR3 DNA sequence: TGTGCCAGCAGCTTAGGGGGTGCGAGCGCCTACGAGCAGTACTTC.

V is TRBV5-1 and J is TRBJ2-2, with 8 bases identical to TRBD1. In germline, CDR1 is SGHRS, CDR2 YFSETQ. V was pared by 4 bases and J by 6 bases, with 5 bases of the junction left unmatched. The length of the CDR3 is 14 residues. DNA of the CDR3: TGCGCCAGCAGCCGAACGACAGGGGCCGGGGAGCTGTTTTTT. Translating gives CASSRTTGAGELFF.

This chain links TRBV7-9 with TRBJ2-2, with D perhaps TRBD1 or TRBD2 (5 bases each). The germline CDR1 and CDR2 sequences are SEHNR and FQNEAQ (reference sequence). V was pared by 1 base and J by 8 bases, with 17 bases between. The CDR3 spans 16 residues. The CDR3 DNA reads as TGTGCCAGCAGCTTAGTGTCGCAGGGACGGCCGGGGGAGCTGTTTTTT. It encodes CASSLVSQGRPGELFF.

This clone was counted a single time. This rearrangement joins TRBV27 to TRBJ2-7; no firm D call. The V gene's germline CDR1 is MNHEY and CDR2 SMNVEV (reference sequence). Trimming took off 3 bases at V and 5 bases at J, with 17 bases between the two ends. The CDR3 length is 15 residues. The CDR3 sequence is CASSFVSPPNHEQYF. The CDR3, as DNA: TGTGCCAGCAGTTTTGTTTCACCACCCAATCACGAGCAGTACTTC.